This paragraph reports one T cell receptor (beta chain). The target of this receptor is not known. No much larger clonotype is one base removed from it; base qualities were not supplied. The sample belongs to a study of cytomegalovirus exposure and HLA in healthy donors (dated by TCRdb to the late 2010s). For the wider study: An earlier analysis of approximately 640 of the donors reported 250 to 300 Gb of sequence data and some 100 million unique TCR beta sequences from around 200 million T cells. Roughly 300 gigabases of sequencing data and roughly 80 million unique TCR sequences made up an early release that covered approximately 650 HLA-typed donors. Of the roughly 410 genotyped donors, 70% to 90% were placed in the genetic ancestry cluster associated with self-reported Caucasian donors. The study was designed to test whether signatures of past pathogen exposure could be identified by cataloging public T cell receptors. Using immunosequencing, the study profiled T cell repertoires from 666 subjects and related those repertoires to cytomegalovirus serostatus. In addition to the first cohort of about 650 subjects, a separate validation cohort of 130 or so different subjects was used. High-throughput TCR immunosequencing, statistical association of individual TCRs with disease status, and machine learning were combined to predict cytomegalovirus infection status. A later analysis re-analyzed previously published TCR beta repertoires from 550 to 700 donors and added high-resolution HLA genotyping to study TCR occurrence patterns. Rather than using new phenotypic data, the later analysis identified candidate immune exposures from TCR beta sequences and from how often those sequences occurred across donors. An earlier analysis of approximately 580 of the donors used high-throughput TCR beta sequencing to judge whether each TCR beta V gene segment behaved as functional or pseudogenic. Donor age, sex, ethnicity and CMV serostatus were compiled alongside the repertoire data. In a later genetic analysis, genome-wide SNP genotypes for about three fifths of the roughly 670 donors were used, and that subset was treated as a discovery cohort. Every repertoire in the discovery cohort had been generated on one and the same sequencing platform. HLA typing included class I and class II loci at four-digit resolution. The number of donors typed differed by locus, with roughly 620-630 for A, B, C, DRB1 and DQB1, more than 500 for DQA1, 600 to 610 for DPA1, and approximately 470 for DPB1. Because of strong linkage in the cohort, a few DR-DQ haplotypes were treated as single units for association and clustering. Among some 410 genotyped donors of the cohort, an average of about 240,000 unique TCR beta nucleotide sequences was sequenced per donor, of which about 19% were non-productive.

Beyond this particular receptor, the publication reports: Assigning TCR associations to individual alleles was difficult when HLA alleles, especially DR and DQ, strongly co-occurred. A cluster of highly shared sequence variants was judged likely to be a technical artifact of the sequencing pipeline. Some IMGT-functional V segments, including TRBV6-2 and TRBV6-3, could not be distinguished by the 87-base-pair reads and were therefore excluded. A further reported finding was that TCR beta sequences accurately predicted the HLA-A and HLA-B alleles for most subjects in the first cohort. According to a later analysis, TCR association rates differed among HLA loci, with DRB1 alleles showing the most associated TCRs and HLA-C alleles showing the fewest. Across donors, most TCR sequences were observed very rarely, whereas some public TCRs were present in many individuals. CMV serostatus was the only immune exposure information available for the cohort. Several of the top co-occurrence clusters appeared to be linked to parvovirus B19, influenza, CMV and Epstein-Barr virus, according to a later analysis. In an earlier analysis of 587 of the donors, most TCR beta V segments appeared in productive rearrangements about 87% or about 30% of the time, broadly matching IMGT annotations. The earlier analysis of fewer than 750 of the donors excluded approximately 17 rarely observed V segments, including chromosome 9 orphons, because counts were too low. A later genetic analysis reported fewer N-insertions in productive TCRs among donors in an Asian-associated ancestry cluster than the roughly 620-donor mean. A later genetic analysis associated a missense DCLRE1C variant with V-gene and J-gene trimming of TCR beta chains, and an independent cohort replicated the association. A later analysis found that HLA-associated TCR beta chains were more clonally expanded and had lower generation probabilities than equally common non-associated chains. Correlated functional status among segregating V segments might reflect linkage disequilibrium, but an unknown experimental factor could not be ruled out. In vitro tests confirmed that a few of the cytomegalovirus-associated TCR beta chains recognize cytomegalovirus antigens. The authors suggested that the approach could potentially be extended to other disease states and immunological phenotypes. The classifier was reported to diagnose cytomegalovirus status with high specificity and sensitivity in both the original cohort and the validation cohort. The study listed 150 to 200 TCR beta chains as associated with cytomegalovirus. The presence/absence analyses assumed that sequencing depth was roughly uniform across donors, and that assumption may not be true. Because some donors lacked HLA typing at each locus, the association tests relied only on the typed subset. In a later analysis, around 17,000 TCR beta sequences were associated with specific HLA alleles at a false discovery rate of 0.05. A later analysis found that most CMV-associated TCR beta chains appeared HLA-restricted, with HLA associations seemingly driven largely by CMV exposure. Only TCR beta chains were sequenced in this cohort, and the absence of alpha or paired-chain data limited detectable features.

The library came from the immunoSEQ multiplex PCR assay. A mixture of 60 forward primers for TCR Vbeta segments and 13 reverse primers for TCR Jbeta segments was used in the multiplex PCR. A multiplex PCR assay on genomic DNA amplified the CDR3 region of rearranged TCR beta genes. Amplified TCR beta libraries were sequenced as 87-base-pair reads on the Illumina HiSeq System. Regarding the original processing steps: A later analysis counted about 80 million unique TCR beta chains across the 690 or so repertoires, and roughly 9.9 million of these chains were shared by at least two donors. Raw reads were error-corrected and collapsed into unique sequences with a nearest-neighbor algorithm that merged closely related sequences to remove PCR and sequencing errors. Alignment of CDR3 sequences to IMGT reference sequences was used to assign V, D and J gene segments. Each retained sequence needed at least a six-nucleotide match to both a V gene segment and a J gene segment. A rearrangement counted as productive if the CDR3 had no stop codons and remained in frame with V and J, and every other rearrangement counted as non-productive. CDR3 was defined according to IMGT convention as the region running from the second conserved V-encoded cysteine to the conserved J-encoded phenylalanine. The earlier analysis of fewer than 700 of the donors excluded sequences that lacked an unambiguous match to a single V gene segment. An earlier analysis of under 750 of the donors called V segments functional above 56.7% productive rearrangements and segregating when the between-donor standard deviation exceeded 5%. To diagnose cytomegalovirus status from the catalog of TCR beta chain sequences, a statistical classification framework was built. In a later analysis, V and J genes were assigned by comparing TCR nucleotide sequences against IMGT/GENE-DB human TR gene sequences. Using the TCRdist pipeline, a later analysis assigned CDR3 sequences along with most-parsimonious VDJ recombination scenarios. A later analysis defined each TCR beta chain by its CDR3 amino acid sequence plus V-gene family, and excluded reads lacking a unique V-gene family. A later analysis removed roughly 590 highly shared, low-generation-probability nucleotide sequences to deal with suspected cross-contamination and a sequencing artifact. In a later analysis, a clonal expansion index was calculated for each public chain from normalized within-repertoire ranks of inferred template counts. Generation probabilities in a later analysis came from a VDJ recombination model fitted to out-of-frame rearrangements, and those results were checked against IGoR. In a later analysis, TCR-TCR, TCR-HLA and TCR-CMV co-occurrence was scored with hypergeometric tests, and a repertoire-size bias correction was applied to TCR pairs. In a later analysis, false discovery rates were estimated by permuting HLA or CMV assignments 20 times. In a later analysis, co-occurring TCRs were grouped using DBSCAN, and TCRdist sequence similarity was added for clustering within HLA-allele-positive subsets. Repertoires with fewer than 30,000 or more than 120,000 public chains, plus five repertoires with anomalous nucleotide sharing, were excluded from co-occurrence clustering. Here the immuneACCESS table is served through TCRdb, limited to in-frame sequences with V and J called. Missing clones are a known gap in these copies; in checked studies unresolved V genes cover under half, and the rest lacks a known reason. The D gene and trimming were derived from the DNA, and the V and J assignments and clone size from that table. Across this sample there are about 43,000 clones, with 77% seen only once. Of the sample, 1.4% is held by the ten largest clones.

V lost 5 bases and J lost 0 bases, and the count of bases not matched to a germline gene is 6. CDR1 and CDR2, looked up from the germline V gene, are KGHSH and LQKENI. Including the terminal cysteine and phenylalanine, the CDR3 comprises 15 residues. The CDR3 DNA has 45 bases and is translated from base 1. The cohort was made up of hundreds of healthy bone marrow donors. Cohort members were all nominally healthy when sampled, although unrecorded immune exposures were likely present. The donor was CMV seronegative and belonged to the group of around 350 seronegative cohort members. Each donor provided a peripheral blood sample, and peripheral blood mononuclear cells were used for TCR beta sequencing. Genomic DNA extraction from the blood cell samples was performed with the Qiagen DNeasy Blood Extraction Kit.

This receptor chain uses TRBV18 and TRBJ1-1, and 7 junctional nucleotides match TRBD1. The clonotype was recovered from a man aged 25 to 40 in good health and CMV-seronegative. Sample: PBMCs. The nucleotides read TGTGCCAGCTCATGGGGACAGATAATGAACACTGAAGCTTTCTTT. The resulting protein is CASSWGQIMNTEAFF.